Presented here are 9 T cell receptor beta chains from one specimen sequenced in a study of CD4 T cells in relation to SARS-CoV-2 and coronaviruses. The assay was immunoSEQ multiplex PCR, and TCRdb's table has in-frame clones only and misses some. The table shows about 36,000 clones, with around four fifths occurring only once. Antigen specificity for these receptors is unknown. The material sequenced was memory CD4+ T cells from PBMCs, cultured in vitro. The receptors come from an adult with COVID-19.

V gene TRBV10-3 combines with J gene TRBJ2-6; D is possibly TRBD1 (5 bases). The germline V gene has CDR1 ENHRY and CDR2 SYGVKD. This CDR3 is 16 amino acids long. Trimming shortened V by 4 bases and J by 2 bases, and 12 bases separated the two germline ends. CDR3 coding DNA: TGTGCCATCAGTGTGTCAAGGGGCGCTGGGGCCAACGTCCTGACTTTC. Translation gives CAISVSRGAGANVLTF.

The genes are TRBV2 and TRBJ2-5; D possibly corresponds to TRBD1 (5 bases). Germline loops: CDR1 SNHLY, CDR2 FYNNEI. The CDR3 loop spans 14 amino acids. Trimming took 0 bases from V and 5 from J, leaving 10 bases between them. The CDR3 nucleotides read TGTGCCAGCAGTGAAGCTATTAGGGGTGAGACCCAGTACTTC. Amino acid sequence: CASSEAIRGETQYF.

The gene calls are TRBV7-8 and TRBJ2-7, with 8 bases fitting TRBD2. CDR1 and CDR2 from the germline V gene are SGHVS and FQNEAQ. The CDR3 consists of 16 residues. The V gene end was trimmed by 5 bases and the J gene end by 0 bases; junction bases not matched to a gene: 9. The CDR3 loop is CASSNPSGGSSYEQYF. As DNA, the CDR3 is TGTGCCAGCAGCAATCCCAGCGGGGGAAGCTCCTACGAGCAGTACTTC.

This clone was detected only a few times. The chain uses TRBV18 and TRBJ2-3; no firm D call. Germline V gene data show CDR1 as KGHSH and CDR2 as LQKENI. The V end was cut by 6 bases, the J end by 1 base, with 8 bases between. The CDR3 runs to 13 residues. The CDR3 protein is CASSPRGTDTQYF. The CDR3 DNA sequence: TGTGCCAGCTCTCCCCGGGGCACAGATACGCAGTATTTT. Full variable domain (missing parts from reference TRBV18 and TRBJ2-3): NAGVMQNPRHLVRRRGQEARLRCSPMKGHSHVYWYRQLPEEGLKFMVYLQKENIIDESGMPKERFSAEFPKEGPSILRIQQVVRGDSAAYFCASSPRGTDTQYFGPGTRLTVL.

The rearrangement links TRBV7-2 to TRBJ2-5, with TRBD2 matching over 7 bases. Germline V CDR1 and CDR2: SGHTA, FQGNSA. The V and J ends lost 3 bases and 5 bases, in that order; junction bases with no gene match: 6. This CDR3 comprises 14 residues. CDR3 residues: CASSFSGSGETQYF. The CDR3 nucleotides are TGTGCCAGCAGCTTTAGCGGGTCCGGCGAGACCCAGTACTTC. Together with reference TRBV7-2 and TRBJ2-5, the CDR3 gives the full variable domain: GAGVSQSPSNKVTEKGKDVELRCDPISGHTALYWYRQSLGQGLEFLIYFQGNSAPDKSGLPSDRFSAERTGGSVSTLTIQRTQQEDSAVYLCASSFSGSGETQYFGPGTRLLVL.

The J gene is TRBJ1-6, the V gene TRBV11-2, with D hard to call. CDR1 and CDR2 (germline): SGHAT, FQNNGV. Trimming took 6 bases from V and 13 from J, leaving 19 bases between them. This CDR3 is built from 14 residues. The CDR3 DNA sequence: TGTGCCAGCAGGAACAACTCAGCCCTCTCGCCCCTCCACTTT. As protein: CASRNNSALSPLHF.

The CDR3 is CASSVGLAGAVQYF. Here the CDR3 DNA reads TGTGCCAGCAGCGTGGGACTAGCGGGGGCCGTGCAGTACTTC. The V call is TRBV7-2, the J call TRBJ2-7; 14 bases are a match to TRBD2. The V gene end was trimmed by 5 bases and the J gene end by 9 bases; junction bases not matched to a gene: 6. CDR1 and CDR2 (germline): SGHTA, FQGNSA. The CDR3 totals 14 residues.

The rearrangement joins TRBV6-5 to TRBJ2-1; perhaps TRBD1 as D (8 bases). This CDR3 spans 15 amino acids. The ends were cut back, 6 bases at V and 8 bases at J, with 20 bases in the middle. Germline V CDR1 and CDR2: MNHEY, SVGAGI. The CDR3 loop is CASRQDRGGWDEQFF. In DNA form, the CDR3 reads TGTGCCAGCAGACAAGACAGGGGAGGGTGGGATGAGCAGTTCTTC.

V gene TRBV7-2 combines with J gene TRBJ1-4; 7 nucleotides line up with TRBD1. J lost 8 bases, V lost 1 base, and 10 bases had no gene match. The CDR3 is 16 residues long. Per germline, CDR1 SGHTA and CDR2 FQGNSA. The CDR3 reads CASSLGRQGSVEKLFF. For the CDR3, the DNA is TGTGCCAGCAGCTTAGGGCGACAGGGCTCGGTGGAAAAACTGTTTTTT.